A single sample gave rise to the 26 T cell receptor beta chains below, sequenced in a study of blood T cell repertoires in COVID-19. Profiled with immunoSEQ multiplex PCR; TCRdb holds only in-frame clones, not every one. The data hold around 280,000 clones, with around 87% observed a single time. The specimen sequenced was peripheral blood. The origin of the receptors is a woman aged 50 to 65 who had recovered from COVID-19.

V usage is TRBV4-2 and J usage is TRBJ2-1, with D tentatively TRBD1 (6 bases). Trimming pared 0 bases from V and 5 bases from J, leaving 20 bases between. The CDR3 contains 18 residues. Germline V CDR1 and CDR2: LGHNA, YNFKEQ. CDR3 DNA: TGTGCCAGCAGCCAAGAAGGATCGAAGGACAGACTCCACAATGAGCAGTTCTTC. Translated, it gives CASSQEGSKDRLHNEQFF.

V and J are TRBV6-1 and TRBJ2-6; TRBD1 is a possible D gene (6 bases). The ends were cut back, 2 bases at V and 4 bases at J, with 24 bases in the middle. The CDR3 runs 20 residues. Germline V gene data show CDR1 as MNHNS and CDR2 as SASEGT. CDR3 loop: CASSERSTGHRRLGANVLTF. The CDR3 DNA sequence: TGTGCCAGCAGTGAAAGGTCAACGGGACACCGGAGGCTCGGGGCCAACGTCCTGACTTTC.

Written as DNA, the CDR3 is TGTGCCAGCAGCCATAACGCAGGGAACACTGAAGCTTTCTTT. Its protein product is CASSHNAGNTEAFF. V usage is TRBV7-9 and J usage is TRBJ1-1, with no clear D. V lost 5 bases and J 1 base, leaving 11 bases between the germline ends. From germline, CDR1 is SEHNR and CDR2 FQNEAQ (reference sequence). The CDR3 runs 14 residues.

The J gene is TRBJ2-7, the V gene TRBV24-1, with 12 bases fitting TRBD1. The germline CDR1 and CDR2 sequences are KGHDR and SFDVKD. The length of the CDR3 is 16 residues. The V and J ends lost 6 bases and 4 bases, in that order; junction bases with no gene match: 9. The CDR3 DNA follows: TGTGCCACCAGTCCCCCTCCGGGACAGGGGGCGTACGAGCAGTACTTC. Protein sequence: CATSPPPGQGAYEQYF.

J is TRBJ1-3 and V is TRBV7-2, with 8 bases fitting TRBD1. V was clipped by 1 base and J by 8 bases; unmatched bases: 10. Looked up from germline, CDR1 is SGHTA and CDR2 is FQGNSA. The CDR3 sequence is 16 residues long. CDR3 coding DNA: TGTGCCAGCAGCTTAGACTGGACAGGGCTCGGGGACACCATATATTTT. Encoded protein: CASSLDWTGLGDTIYF.

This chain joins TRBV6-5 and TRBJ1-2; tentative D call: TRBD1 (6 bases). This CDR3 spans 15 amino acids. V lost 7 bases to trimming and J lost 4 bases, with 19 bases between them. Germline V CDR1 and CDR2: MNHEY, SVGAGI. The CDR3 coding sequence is TGTGCCAGCATTCTTACCGGGGGGCGCGCCTATGGCTACACCTTC. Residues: CASILTGGRAYGYTF.

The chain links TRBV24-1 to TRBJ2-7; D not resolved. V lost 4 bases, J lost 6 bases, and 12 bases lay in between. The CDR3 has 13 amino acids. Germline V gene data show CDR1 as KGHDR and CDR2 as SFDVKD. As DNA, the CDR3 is TGTGCCACCAGTGAAGAGTATTCTGTCGAGCAGTACTTC. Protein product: CATSEEYSVEQYF.

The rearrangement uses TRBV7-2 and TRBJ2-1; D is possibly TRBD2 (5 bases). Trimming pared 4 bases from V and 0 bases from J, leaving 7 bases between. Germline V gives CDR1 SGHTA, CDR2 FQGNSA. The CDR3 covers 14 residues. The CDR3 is CASSSDSSYNEQFF. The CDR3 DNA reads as TGTGCCAGCAGCTCGGACTCCTCCTACAATGAGCAGTTCTTC.

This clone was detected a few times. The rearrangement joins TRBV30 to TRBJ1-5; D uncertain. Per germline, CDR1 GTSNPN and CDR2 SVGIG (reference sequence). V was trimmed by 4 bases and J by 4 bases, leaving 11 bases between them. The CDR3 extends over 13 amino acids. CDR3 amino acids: CAWNYDRNQPQHF. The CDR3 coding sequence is TGTGCCTGGAACTACGATAGAAATCAGCCCCAGCATTTT.

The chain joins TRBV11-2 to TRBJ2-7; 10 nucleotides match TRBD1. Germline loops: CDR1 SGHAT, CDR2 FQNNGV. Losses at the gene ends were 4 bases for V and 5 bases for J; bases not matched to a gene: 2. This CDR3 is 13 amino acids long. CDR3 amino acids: CASSSTGGHEQYF. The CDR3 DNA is TGTGCCAGCAGCTCGACAGGGGGCCACGAGCAGTACTTC. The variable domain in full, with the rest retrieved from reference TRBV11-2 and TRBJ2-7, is EAGVAQSPRYKIIEKRQSVAFWCNPISGHATLYWYQQILGQGPKLLIQFQNNGVVDDSQLPKDRFSAERLKGVDSTLKIQPAKLEDSAVYLCASSSTGGHEQYFGPGTRLTVT.

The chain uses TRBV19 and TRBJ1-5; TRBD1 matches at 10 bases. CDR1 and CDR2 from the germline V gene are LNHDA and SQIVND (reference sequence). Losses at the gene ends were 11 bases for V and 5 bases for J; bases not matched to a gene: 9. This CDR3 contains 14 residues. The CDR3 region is CAARGTGVYQPQHF. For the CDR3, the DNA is TGTGCCGCCCGGGGGACAGGGGTGTATCAGCCCCAGCATTTT. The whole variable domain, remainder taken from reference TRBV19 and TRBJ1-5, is DGGITQSPKYLFRKEGQNVTLSCEQNLNHDAMYWYRQDPGQGLRLIYYSQIVNDFQKGDIAEGYSVSREKKESFPLTVTSAQKNPTAFYLCAARGTGVYQPQHFGDGTRLSIL.

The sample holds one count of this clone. CDR3 residues: CASSFRTDRTDTQYF. For the CDR3, the DNA is TGCGCCAGCAGCTTCCGGACAGACCGCACAGATACGCAGTATTTT. The chain uses TRBV5-1 and TRBJ2-3, with D possibly matching TRBD1 (6 bases). This CDR3 comprises 15 residues. The germline V gene has CDR1 SGHRS and CDR2 YFSETQ. V was cut by 2 bases and J by 1 base, with 11 bases left in between.

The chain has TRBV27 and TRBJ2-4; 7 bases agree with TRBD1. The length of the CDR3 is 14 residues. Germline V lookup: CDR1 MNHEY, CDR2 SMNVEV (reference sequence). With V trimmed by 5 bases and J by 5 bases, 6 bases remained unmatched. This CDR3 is CASSKQGSENIQYF. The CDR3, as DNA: TGTGCCAGCAGTAAACAGGGGTCCGAAAACATTCAGTACTTC.

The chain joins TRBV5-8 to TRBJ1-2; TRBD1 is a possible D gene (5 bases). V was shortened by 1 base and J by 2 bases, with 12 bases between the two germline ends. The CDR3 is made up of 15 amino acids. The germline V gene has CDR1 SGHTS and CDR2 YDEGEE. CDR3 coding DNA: TGTGCCAGCAGCTTGAGGTCAGGGATAAACTATGGCTACACCTTC. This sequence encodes CASSLRSGINYGYTF.

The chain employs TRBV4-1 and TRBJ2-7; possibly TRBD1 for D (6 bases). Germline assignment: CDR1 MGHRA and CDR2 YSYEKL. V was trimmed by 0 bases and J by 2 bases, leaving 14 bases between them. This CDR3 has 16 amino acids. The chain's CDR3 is CASSQETTGPAYEQYF. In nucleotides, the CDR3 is TGCGCCAGCAGCCAAGAGACGACAGGCCCAGCCTACGAGCAGTACTTC.

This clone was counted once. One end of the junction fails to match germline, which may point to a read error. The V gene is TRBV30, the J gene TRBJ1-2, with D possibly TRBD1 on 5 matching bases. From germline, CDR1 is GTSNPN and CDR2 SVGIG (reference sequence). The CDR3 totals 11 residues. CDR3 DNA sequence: TGTGCCTGGAGTGTCGGGGGAAGAAGCCACTTC. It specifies CAWSVGGRSHF. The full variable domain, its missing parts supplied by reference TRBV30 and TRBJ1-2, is SQTIHQWPATLVQPVGSPLSLECTVEGTSNPNLYWYRQAAGRGLQLLFYSVGIGQISSEVPQNLSASRPQDRQFILSSKKLLLSDSGFYLCAWSVGGRSHFGSGTRLTVV.

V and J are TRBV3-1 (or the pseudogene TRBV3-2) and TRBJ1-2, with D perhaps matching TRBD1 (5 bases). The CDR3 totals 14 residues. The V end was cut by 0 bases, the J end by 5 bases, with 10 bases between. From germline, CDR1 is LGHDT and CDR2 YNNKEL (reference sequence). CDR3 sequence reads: CASSQDDRVYGYTF. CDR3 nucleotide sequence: TGTGCCAGCAGCCAAGATGACAGAGTGTATGGCTACACCTTC.

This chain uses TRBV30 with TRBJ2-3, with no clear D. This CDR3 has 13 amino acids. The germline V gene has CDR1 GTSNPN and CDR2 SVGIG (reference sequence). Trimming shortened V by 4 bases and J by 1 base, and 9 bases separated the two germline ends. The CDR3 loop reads CAWNLRGTDTQYF. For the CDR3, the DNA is TGTGCCTGGAACCTCCGGGGCACAGATACGCAGTATTTT.

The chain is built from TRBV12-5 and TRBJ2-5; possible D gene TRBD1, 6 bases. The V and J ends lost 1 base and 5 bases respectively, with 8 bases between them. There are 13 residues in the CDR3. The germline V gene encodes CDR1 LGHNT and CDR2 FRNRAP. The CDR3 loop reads CASGLDRVETQYF. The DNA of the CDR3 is TGTGCTAGTGGTTTGGACAGGGTGGAGACCCAGTACTTC. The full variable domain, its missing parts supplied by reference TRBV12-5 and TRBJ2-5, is DARVTQTPRHKVTEMGQEVTMRCQPILGHNTVFWYRQTMMQGLELLAYFRNRAPLDDSGMPKDRFSAEMPDATLATLKIQPSEPRDSAVYFCASGLDRVETQYFGPGTRLLVL.

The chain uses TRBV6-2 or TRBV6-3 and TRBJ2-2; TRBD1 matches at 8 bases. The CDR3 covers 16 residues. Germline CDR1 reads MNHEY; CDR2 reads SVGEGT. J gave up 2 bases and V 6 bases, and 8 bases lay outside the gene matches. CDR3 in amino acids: CASSRTGGPNTGELFF. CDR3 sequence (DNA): TGTGCCAGCAGCCGAACAGGGGGGCCTAACACCGGGGAGCTGTTTTTT.

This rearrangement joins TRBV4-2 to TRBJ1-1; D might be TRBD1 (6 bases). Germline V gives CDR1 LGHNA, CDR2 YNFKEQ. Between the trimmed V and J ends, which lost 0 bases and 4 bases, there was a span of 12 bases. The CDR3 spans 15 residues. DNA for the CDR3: TGTGCCAGCAGCCAAGAACTGGGGGCAGGCACTGAAGCTTTCTTT. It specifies CASSQELGAGTEAFF.

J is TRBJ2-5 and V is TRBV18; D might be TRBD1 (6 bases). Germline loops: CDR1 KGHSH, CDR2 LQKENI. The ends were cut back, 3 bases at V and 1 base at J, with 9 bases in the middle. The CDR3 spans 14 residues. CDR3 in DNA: TGTGCCAGCTCACCGGGACACCCCCAAGAGACCCAGTACTTC. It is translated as CASSPGHPQETQYF.

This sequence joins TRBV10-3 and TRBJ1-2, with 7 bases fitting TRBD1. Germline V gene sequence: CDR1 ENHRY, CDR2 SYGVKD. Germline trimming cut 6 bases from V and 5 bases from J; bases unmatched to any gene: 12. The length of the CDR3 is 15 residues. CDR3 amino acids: CAISPYGTETYGYTF. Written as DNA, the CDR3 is TGTGCCATCAGCCCGTACGGGACAGAGACTTATGGCTACACCTTC.

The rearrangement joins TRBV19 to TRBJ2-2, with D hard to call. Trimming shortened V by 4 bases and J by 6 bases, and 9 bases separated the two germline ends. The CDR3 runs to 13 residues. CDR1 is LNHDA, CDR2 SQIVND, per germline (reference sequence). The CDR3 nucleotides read TGTGCCAGTAGTAAACATTCTTCCGGGGAGCTGTTTTTT. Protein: CASSKHSSGELFF.

CDR3 sequence (DNA): TGCGCCAGCAGCTTGGGACAGCAAGATACGCAGTATTTT. Protein: CASSLGQQDTQYF. The V gene is TRBV5-1, the J gene TRBJ2-3; D possibly corresponds to TRBD1 (5 bases). Germline values: CDR1 SGHRS, CDR2 YFSETQ. CDR3 length equals 13 residues. Trimming shortened V by 0 bases and J by 5 bases, and 7 bases separated the two germline ends. The variable domain in full, with the rest retrieved from reference TRBV5-1 and TRBJ2-3, is KAGVTQTPRYLIKTRGQQVTLSCSPISGHRSVSWYQQTPGQGLQFLFEYFSETQRNKGNFPGRFSGRQFSNSRSEMNVSTLELGDSALYLCASSLGQQDTQYFGPGTRLTVL.

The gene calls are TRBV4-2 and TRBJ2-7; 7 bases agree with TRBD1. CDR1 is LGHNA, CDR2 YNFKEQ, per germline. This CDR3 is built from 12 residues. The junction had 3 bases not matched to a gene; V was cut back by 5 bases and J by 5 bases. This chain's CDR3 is CASSGDRDEQYF. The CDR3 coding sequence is TGTGCCAGCAGCGGCGACAGGGACGAGCAGTACTTC.